Sequencing of this T cell receptor beta chain was carried out in a study of blood T cell repertoires in COVID-19. The overall study: Researchers got acute and convalescent COVID-19 samples from the United States, Italy and Spain.

Germline CDR1 and CDR2: KGHSH and LQKENI. V shed 3 bases and J shed 4 bases, with 12 bases lying between them. This CDR3 comprises 14 residues. Original processing methods: Cell counts per sample came from amplifying reference gene primers. TCRdb keeps only in-frame clones here, not all; method: immunoSEQ multiplex PCR. That table furnishes V, J and clone size, whereas the DNA furnished D and trimming. The table lists about 52,000 clones, over 85% of them singletons. The rearrangement joins TRBV18 to TRBJ2-5; D not resolved. The clonotype was recovered from an elderly man with active or convalescent COVID-19. The sample taken for sequencing was peripheral blood. CDR3 sequence reads: CASSPGPAGETQYF. Here the CDR3 DNA reads TGTGCCAGCTCACCTGGGCCCGCTGGAGAGACCCAGTACTTC. The complete variable domain, with remaining parts taken from reference TRBV18 and TRBJ2-5, reads NAGVMQNPRHLVRRRGQEARLRCSPMKGHSHVYWYRQLPEEGLKFMVYLQKENIIDESGMPKERFSAEFPKEGPSILRIQQVVRGDSAAYFCASSPGPAGETQYFGPGTRLLVL.